Included here is one T cell receptor (beta chain) sequence, with context. Germline loops: CDR1 SGHNT, CDR2 YENEEA. V lost 0 bases, J lost 5 bases, and 8 bases lay in between. This CDR3 is 13 amino acids long. The record originates from a study of technical replicates of blood from a few donors. Libraries were prepared by immunoSEQ multiplex PCR; TCRdb keeps only in-frame clonotypes and omits some of them. The table shows over 90,000 clones, with approximately 96% occurring only once. The rearrangement joins TRBV11-3 to TRBJ2-7; maybe TRBD2 (5 bases). This TCR came from a human donor in good health. Sequences were obtained from T cells isolated from PBMCs. The CDR3 DNA is TGTGCCAGCAGCTTAGAAGAGAGGGACGAGCAGTACTTC. Its protein is CASSLEERDEQYF.